These 18 T cell receptor beta chains share one sample of origin, sequenced in a study of graft-versus-host responses after intestinal transplantation. Sequenced by immunoSEQ multiplex PCR; TCRdb stores in-frame clones only, minus some. The repertoire holds around 100,000 clones, with 93% as singletons. Their specific antigens are unknown. Sequencing was performed on unstimulated CD8+ T cells sorted from spleen or lymph node cells, taken before intestinal transplant. The origin of the receptors is a human donor who received an intestinal transplant.

A word on this clone: This sample includes further DNA sequences coding for the same CDR3. The chain couples TRBV11-2 to TRBJ1-4, with D uncertain. V was cut by 3 bases and J by 7 bases, with 3 bases left in between. The CDR3 extends over 11 amino acids. The germline gives CDR1 SGHAT, CDR2 FQNNGV. CDR3 sequence (DNA): TGTGCCAGCAGCTTGGGTGAAAAACTGTTTTTT. This sequence encodes CASSLGEKLFF.

The chain joins TRBV5-6 to TRBJ1-5, with TRBD1 as a possible D gene (5 bases). Trimming stripped 4 bases from V and 1 base from J, with 9 bases between. This CDR3 region has 14 residues. The germline V gene has CDR1 SGHDT and CDR2 YYEEEE. This CDR3 is CASSRRDSNQPQHF. The CDR3 DNA follows: TGTGCCAGCAGCCGCCGGGACAGCAATCAGCCCCAGCATTTT. Supplemented by reference TRBV5-6 and TRBJ1-5, the full variable domain reads DAGVTQSPTHLIKTRGQQVTLRCSPKSGHDTVSWYQQALGQGPQFIFQYYEEEERQRGNFPDRFSGHQFPNYSSELNVNALLLGDSALYLCASSRRDSNQPQHFGDGTRLSIL.

V is TRBV27 and J is TRBJ1-2; 7 nucleotides line up with TRBD1. J was trimmed by 2 bases and V by 6 bases; bases with no gene match: 12. In germline, CDR1 is MNHEY, CDR2 SMNVEV (reference sequence). The CDR3 contains 16 residues. For the CDR3, the DNA is TGTGCCAGCAGACCTACGGCAGGGGGAGCCAACTATGGCTACACCTTC. This translates into CASRPTAGGANYGYTF.

The rearrangement joins TRBV6-1 to TRBJ2-7; D not resolved. Germline CDR1 is MNHNS and CDR2 is SASEGT. Between the trimmed V and J ends, which lost 2 bases and 3 bases, there was a span of 20 bases. The CDR3 length is 17 residues. Written as DNA, the CDR3 is TGTGCCAGCAGTGAAAGGTGGCGCCAGGATCCATTCTACGAGCAGTACTTC. It yields the protein CASSERWRQDPFYEQYF.

This chain connects TRBV25-1 to TRBJ2-3, with 10 bases fitting TRBD1. Trimming removed 1 base from V and 4 bases from J; junction bases left unmatched: 5. Germline V CDR1 and CDR2: MGHDK, SYGVNS. The CDR3 covers 16 residues. Written as DNA, the CDR3 is TGTGCCAGCAGTGAATGGACAGGGGGGATCGCAGATACGCAGTATTTT. Protein: CASSEWTGGIADTQYF. The variable domain in full, completed from reference TRBV25-1 and TRBJ2-3, reads EADIYQTPRYLVIGTGKKITLECSQTMGHDKMYWYQQDPGMELHLIHYSYGVNSTEKGDLSSESTVSRIRTEHFPLTLESARPSHTSQYLCASSEWTGGIADTQYFGPGTRLTVL.

Only one count was recorded for this clone. This chain links TRBV27 with TRBJ2-3, with D possibly being TRBD2 (7 bases). The CDR3 loop spans 16 amino acids. Germline CDR1 MNHEY, CDR2 SMNVEV (reference sequence). V was cut by 3 bases and J by 7 bases, with 20 bases left in between. Written as DNA, the CDR3 is TGTGCCAGCAGTTTTGGAGGCGGGGGCTATTTGAATACGCAGTATTTT. Protein: CASSFGGGGYLNTQYF.

CDR3 in amino acids: CAGGPPGQGNETQYF. CDR3 sequence (DNA): TGTGCGGGCGGGCCCCCGGGACAGGGGAACGAGACCCAGTACTTC. This sequence joins TRBV9 and TRBJ2-5; 10 nucleotides align to TRBD1. Germline CDR1 SGDLS, CDR2 YYNGEE. This CDR3 comprises 15 residues.

V usage is TRBV5-4 and J usage is TRBJ1-1, with D possibly TRBD1 on 5 matching bases. The CDR3 consists of 14 residues. The V and J ends lost 4 bases and 1 base respectively, with 11 bases between them. Germline V lookup: CDR1 SGHNT, CDR2 YYREEE (reference sequence). The CDR3 protein is CASSPKQENTEAFF. The CDR3, as DNA: TGTGCCAGCAGCCCCAAACAGGAGAACACTGAAGCTTTCTTT.

In this sample, this clone turned up once. The chain employs TRBV4-2 and TRBJ2-2, with TRBD2 identical over 15 bases. CDR1 is LGHNA and CDR2 is YNFKEQ in the germline V gene. J gave up 7 bases and V 3 bases, and 9 bases lay outside the gene matches. This CDR3 region has 18 residues. The CDR3 protein is CASSHGLAGGLGGGELFF. DNA of the CDR3: TGTGCCAGCAGCCACGGACTAGCGGGGGGGCTGGGGGGCGGGGAGCTGTTTTTT.

The chain uses TRBV4-2 and TRBJ2-7; 8 nucleotides agree with TRBD1. The J segment lost 5 bases and the V segment lost 0 bases, leaving 3 bases of the junction unmatched. The CDR3 contains 14 residues. Looked up from germline, CDR1 is LGHNA and CDR2 is YNFKEQ. CDR3 residues: CASSQDVQGDEQYF. The CDR3 bases are TGTGCCAGCAGCCAAGATGTACAGGGGGACGAGCAGTACTTC.

This clone showed up just once. The CDR3 sequence: CASSLRSYEQYF. CDR3 sequence (DNA): TGTGCCAGCAGCTTGAGAAGTTACGAGCAGTACTTC. J is TRBJ2-7 and V is TRBV7-9; no clear D gene. The ends were cut back, 3 bases at V and 4 bases at J, with 7 bases in the middle. The CDR3 runs to 12 residues. Germline-derived CDR1 and CDR2 are SEHNR and FQNEAQ (reference sequence).

This clone has only one observation. The J gene is TRBJ2-7, the V gene TRBV5-1; D remains ambiguous. From germline, CDR1 is SGHRS and CDR2 YFSETQ. V was cut by 4 bases and J by 2 bases, with 7 bases left in between. The CDR3 spans 12 residues. The CDR3 DNA is TGCGCCAGCAGCACTTCAACCTACGAGCAGTACTTC. Translating it yields CASSTSTYEQYF.

V gene TRBV14 combines with J gene TRBJ1-2; D is possibly TRBD1 (5 bases). V was trimmed by 1 base and J by 6 bases, leaving 9 bases between them. Per the germline V gene, CDR1 is SGHDN and CDR2 is FVKESK. CDR3 length: 13 amino acids. DNA for the CDR3: TGTGCCAGCAGCCAAGTACAGGCCCATGGCTACACCTTC. This encodes CASSQVQAHGYTF. The full variable domain, its missing parts supplied by reference TRBV14 and TRBJ1-2, is EAGVTQFPSHSVIEKGQTVTLRCDPISGHDNLYWYRRVMGKEIKFLLHFVKESKQDESGMPNNRFLAERTGGTYSTLKVQPAELEDSGVYFCASSQVQAHGYTFGSGTRLTVV.

The chain is built from TRBV5-4 and TRBJ1-1; 12 positions agree with TRBD1. The CDR3 is 16 residues long. V dropped 4 bases and J dropped 2; count of bases not matched to a gene: 6. Germline values: CDR1 SGHNT, CDR2 YYREEE (reference sequence). The CDR3 protein is CASSPGTGGSNTEAFF. CDR3 DNA: TGTGCCAGCAGCCCCGGGACAGGGGGCTCAAACACTGAAGCTTTCTTT.

The chain is built from TRBV5-6 and TRBJ1-1; unclear D gene. The CDR3 consists of 16 residues. V shed 0 bases and J shed 0 bases, with 12 bases lying between them. Germline V gives CDR1 SGHDT, CDR2 YYEEEE. CDR3 in DNA: TGTGCCAGCAGCTTGGAGGTTCAGAGACTGAACACTGAAGCTTTCTTT. Translation gives CASSLEVQRLNTEAFF.

This sequence joins TRBV29-1 and TRBJ2-2; 7 positions agree with TRBD1. This CDR3 is built from 14 residues. Germline V gene sequence: CDR1 SQVTM, CDR2 ANQGSEA. V shed 3 bases, J shed 4 bases, and the junction held 5 bases outside the gene matches. In nucleotides, the CDR3 is TGCAGCGTTGAGTGGACAGGCAGCACCGGGGAGCTGTTTTTT. Its translation: CSVEWTGSTGELFF.

V gene TRBV11-2 combines with J gene TRBJ2-3; 10 nucleotides line up with TRBD2. Per the germline V gene, CDR1 is SGHAT and CDR2 is FQNNGV. Trimming at V came to 4 bases and at J to 2 bases, leaving 12 bases not matched to a gene. The CDR3 is 18 amino acids. CDR3: CASSSPTILAGPTDTQYF. CDR3 sequence (DNA): TGTGCCAGCAGCTCCCCCACTATACTAGCGGGACCCACAGATACGCAGTATTTT.

For this clone: The same CDR3 arises from other DNA sequences in this sample as well. This rearrangement joins TRBV9 to TRBJ2-5; TRBD1 or TRBD2 may be the D gene (6 bases each). This CDR3 spans 14 amino acids. Germline CDR1 SGDLS, CDR2 YYNGEE. V dropped 0 bases and J dropped 4 bases, with 10 bases sitting between them. The CDR3 coding sequence is TGTGCCAGCAGCGTAGCAGGAGGGGGAGAGACCCAGTACTTC. This translates into CASSVAGGGETQYF.